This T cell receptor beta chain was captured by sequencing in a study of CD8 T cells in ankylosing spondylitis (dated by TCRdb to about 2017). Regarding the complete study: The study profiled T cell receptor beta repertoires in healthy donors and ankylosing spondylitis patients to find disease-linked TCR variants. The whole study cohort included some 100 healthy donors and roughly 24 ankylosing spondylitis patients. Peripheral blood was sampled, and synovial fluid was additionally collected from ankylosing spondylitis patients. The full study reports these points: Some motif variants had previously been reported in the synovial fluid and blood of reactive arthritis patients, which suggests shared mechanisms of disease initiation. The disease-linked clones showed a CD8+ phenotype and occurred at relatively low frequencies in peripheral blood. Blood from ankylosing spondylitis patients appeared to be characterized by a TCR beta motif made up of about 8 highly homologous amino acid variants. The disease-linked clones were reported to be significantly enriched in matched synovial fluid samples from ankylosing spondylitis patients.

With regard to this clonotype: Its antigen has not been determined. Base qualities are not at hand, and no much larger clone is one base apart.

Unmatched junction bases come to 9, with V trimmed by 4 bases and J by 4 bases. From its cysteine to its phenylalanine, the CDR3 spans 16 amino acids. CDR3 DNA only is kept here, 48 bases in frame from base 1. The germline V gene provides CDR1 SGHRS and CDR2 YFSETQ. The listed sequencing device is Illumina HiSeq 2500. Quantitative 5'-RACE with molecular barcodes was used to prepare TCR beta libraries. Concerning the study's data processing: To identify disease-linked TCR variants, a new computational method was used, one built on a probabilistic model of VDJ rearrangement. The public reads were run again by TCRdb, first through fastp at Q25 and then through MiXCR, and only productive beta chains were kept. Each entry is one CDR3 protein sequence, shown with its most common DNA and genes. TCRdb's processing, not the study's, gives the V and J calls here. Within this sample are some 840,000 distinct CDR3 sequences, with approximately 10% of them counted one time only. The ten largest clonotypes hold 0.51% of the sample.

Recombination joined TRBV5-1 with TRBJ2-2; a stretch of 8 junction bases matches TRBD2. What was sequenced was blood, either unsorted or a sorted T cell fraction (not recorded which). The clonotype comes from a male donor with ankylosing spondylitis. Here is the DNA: TGCGCCAGCAGCAAGGGTAGCGGGATTTTCACCGGGGAGCTGTTTTTT. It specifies CASSKGSGIFTGELFF.